What follows describes a single TCR beta chain. This clonotype was recorded at least ten times. It has no much larger one-base neighbor in the sample; base qualities were not kept. The germline V gene (reference sequence) yields LNHDA for CDR1 and SQIVND for CDR2. The cysteine opens and the phenylalanine closes a CDR3 of 15 amino acids. The CDR3 DNA has 45 bases and is translated from base 1. Trimming removed 3 bases from V and 8 bases from J, leaving 17 bases between the germline ends. This sample is part of a study of T cells after yellow fever vaccination (dated by TCRdb to about 2019). Context from the whole study: Using CD3, CD45RA, CCR7 and CD95 staining, memory subsets (EM, EMRA, CM and Tscm) were sorted on a BD FACS Aria III. The SMART-Seq v4 Ultra Low Input RNA kit was used to prepare libraries from fractions with low cell numbers. To follow T-cell clones before and after primary and booster YFV17D yellow fever vaccination, bulk TCR alpha and beta repertoires were sequenced over time. The cohort comprised two healthy male donors, one aged 18 to 30 and one aged 30 to 39 years. Bulk PBMC replicates and cell subsets were isolated from blood drawn at multiple timepoints before and after both primary and secondary immunization. Memory subsets were sorted on days 0, 15 and 45 and at 18 months after primary vaccination, and on days 0, 15 and 45 after the 30-year booster.

TCR cDNA was made using 5'RACE template switching, a step that added a universal primer site and unique molecular identifiers. cDNA synthesis was primed from both the TCR alpha and TCR beta constant segments. Two PCR steps were used to amplify libraries, with sample barcodes and sequencing adapters being added in the second step. Sequencing of libraries was done on Illumina HiSeq 2500 (2x100 bp) or NovaSeq (2x150 bp). On the study's bioinformatics: MIGEC was used to demultiplex reads and collapse the reads into UMI consensus sequences, and MiXCR was used for V(D)J alignment. Clonotypes responding to the vaccine were identified with edgeR on replicate PBMC samples, with the criteria of FDR below 0.01 and a log2 fold change above 5 up to day 15. Each bulk clonotype received a CD4 or CD8 identity based on whether the sequenced CD4 or CD8 repertoire contained that clonotype at higher abundance. To estimate the distribution of each clone across memory phenotypes, clonotype frequencies in memory subsets were weighted by FACS-sorted cell numbers. TCRdb redid the processing of the public reads, applying fastp at Q25 and MiXCR, and retained in-frame beta chains. For every CDR3 protein sequence, its rows merge into one entry that carries the most common genes and DNA. The V and J calls and clone size are TCRdb's, not the authors'. The sample yields about 46,000 distinct CDR3 sequences; 6% to 7% were counted once. Over 9.5% of the sample lies in the top ten.

Here is what the overall study found, with its caveats: Because the study included only a couple of donors, the extent to which the findings can be generalized is limited. Compared with the primary T-cell response, the secondary T-cell response was faster but weaker, reaching its peak on day 5 rather than on day 15. Most clones expanded after primary vaccination were re-detected after the booster (almost 97% of CD4 and about nine tenths of CD8), suggesting broad memory maintenance. A small fraction of clonotypes showed up in both the CD4 and CD8 compartments, probably as a result of convergent recombination. In the sorted memory subsets on day 0, nearly all of the vaccine-responding clonotypes fell below detection. Computational filtering was needed because FACS-sorted repertoires could contain abundant contaminating clonotypes from the bulk population.

What this sample's treatment or condition label stands for: live attenuated yellow fever vaccine strain. A standard Ficoll-Paque protocol was used to isolate PBMCs from peripheral blood. RNA from sorted memory subsets was extracted with the RNeasy Micro Kit. Recombination connected TRBV19 to TRBJ2-4, with the D segment possibly TRBD1 or TRBD2, each aligning over 6 bases. The source material was PBMCs, either bulk or a sorted T-cell subset (CD4+, CD8+, memory, or dextramer-sorted; not recorded which), sampled 45 days after the yellow fever booster vaccination. This clonotype originated in a young man who received the YFV17D yellow fever vaccine. CDR3 reads: CASSMSSGAKDIQYF. The nucleotide sequence is TGTGCCAGTAGTATGTCGTCGGGGGCGAAGGACATTCAGTACTTC.